Shown below are 29 T cell receptor beta chains from a single sample sequenced in a study of T cells in localized non-small cell lung cancer (dated by TCRdb to the early 2020s). The library relied on the immunoSEQ multiplex PCR assay. What TCRdb holds here is the immuneACCESS table cut down to in-frame rearrangements. Part of the clones is not present; checked against another copy, under half of the missing clones reflect an unresolved V gene, and the others are unexplained. Present in this sample are some 5,000 clones, 25% to 35% of which were seen just once. Around 8.5% of the sample is taken by the ten largest. This sample comprised lung tumor tissue, obtained before any cancer treatment. All receptors come from a woman aged 35-75 years with stage II squamous cell lung carcinoma.

The V gene is TRBV7-1, the J gene TRBJ2-1; 9 nucleotides match TRBD2. TRBV7-1 is sorted into the ORF group, with uncertain function. V lost 5 bases, J lost 4 bases, and 15 bases stayed unmatched. This CDR3 is built from 18 residues. CDR3 amino acids: CASSRFASRTSVYNEQFF. CDR3 coding DNA: TGTGCCAGCAGCCGATTTGCTTCGAGGACTAGCGTATACAATGAGCAGTTCTTC.

In its sample, this clone was seen a few times. The rearrangement joins TRBV6-8 to TRBJ1-3, with TRBD1 identical over 8 bases. The V gene's germline CDR1 is MNHGY and CDR2 SAAAGT. Germline trimming cut 6 bases from V and 0 bases from J; bases unmatched to any gene: 4. The CDR3 sequence is 15 residues long. CDR3 bases: TGTGCCAGCAGGAGACAGGGGAGCTCTGGAAACACCATATATTTT. Its protein is CASRRQGSSGNTIYF.

This chain joins TRBV19 and TRBJ1-5; 8 bases are a match to TRBD1. The V gene end was trimmed by 4 bases and the J gene end by 7 bases; junction bases not matched to a gene: 12. From germline, CDR1 is LNHDA and CDR2 SQIVND (reference sequence). There are 16 residues in the CDR3. CDR3 DNA sequence: TGTGCCAGTAGTACTTCCGGCAGGGGGCTCGGGCAGCCCCAGCATTTT. Protein: CASSTSGRGLGQPQHF.

The rearrangement uses TRBV6-8 and TRBJ1-5; D gene ambiguous. The CDR3 has 13 residues. CDR1 is MNHGY, CDR2 SAAAGT, per germline. V was shortened by 6 bases and J by 0 bases, with 6 bases between the two germline ends. CDR3 amino acids: CASRTYSNQPQHF. CDR3 nucleotide sequence: TGTGCCAGCAGAACGTATAGCAATCAGCCCCAGCATTTT.

This clone appeared a few times. The V call is TRBV6-8, the J call TRBJ1-1; the match to TRBD1 covers 9 bases. CDR1 and CDR2 from the germline V gene are MNHGY and SAAAGT. The CDR3 covers 16 residues. J gave up 4 bases and V 5 bases, and 11 bases lay outside the gene matches. The CDR3 region has the DNA TGTGCCAGCAGTCCGTACAGGGGGCGCGGAAGCACTGAAGCTTTCTTT. It encodes CASSPYRGRGSTEAFF.

Only a few counts were recorded for this clone. V usage is TRBV6-7 and J usage is TRBJ2-7; D is ambiguous. TRBV6-7 is an ORF, with its function uncertain. CDR3 length equals 12 residues. V was clipped by 5 bases and J by 4 bases, with 9 bases between them. CDR3 DNA sequence: TGTGCCAGCAGTGAATTTCGGTACGAGCAGTACTTC. Protein: CASSEFRYEQYF.

The chain combines TRBV6-4 with TRBJ2-7; 9 positions match TRBD1. This CDR3 comprises 14 residues. V lost 6 bases and J lost 5; bases outside the gene matches: 8. Per germline, CDR1 MRHNA and CDR2 SNTAGT. The CDR3 DNA is TGTGCCAGCAGCGAATCACAGGGGGCCCACGAGCAGTACTTC. Translated: CASSESQGAHEQYF.

By share, this clone counts as large. The J gene is TRBJ1-4, the V gene TRBV19; TRBD1 is a possible D gene (5 bases). CDR1 is LNHDA, CDR2 SQIVND, per germline (reference sequence). V was cut by 7 bases and J by 2 bases, with 11 bases left in between. The CDR3 is 14 amino acids. The CDR3 nucleotides are TGTGCCAGTACCCAGGGTTCGACTAATGAAAAACTGTTTTTT. Translation: CASTQGSTNEKLFF.

Within the sample, this clone is medium-sized. Other DNA sequences in the same sample also yield this CDR3. This rearrangement joins TRBV19 to TRBJ1-1; D not certain. This CDR3 has 11 amino acids. The ends were cut back, 1 base at V and 5 bases at J, with 2 bases in the middle. Germline CDR1 LNHDA, CDR2 SQIVND (reference sequence). The CDR3 here is CASSIGTEAFF. The CDR3 nucleotides are TGTGCCAGTAGTATAGGGACTGAAGCTTTCTTT.

This clone has a handful of counts. This chain joins TRBV6-8 and TRBJ2-1, with TRBD2 matching over 10 bases. Germline V CDR1 and CDR2: MNHGY, SAAAGT. The ends lost 10 bases at V and 5 bases at J; junction bases unmatched: 8. The CDR3 covers 14 residues. Written as DNA, the CDR3 is TGTGCCACCCAAAAGCGGGAGGGGGACAATGAGCAGTTCTTC. It codes for CATQKREGDNEQFF.

The CDR3 region is CAWSSGLAGADEQFF. The CDR3 DNA follows: TGTGCCTGGAGTAGCGGACTAGCGGGAGCCGATGAGCAGTTCTTC. The chain combines TRBV30 with TRBJ2-1; 13 nucleotides align to TRBD2. The V and J ends lost 2 bases and 8 bases, in that order; junction bases with no gene match: 6. This CDR3 has 15 amino acids. In germline, CDR1 is GTSNPN, CDR2 SVGIG (reference sequence). Drawing the rest from reference TRBV30 and TRBJ2-1, the complete variable domain is SQTIHQWPATLVQPVGSPLSLECTVEGTSNPNLYWYRQAAGRGLQLLFYSVGIGQISSEVPQNLSASRPQDRQFILSSKKLLLSDSGFYLCAWSSGLAGADEQFFGPGTRLTVL.

This chain links TRBV30 with TRBJ2-1; D ambiguous. There are 11 residues in the CDR3. Germline CDR1 GTSNPN, CDR2 SVGIG (reference sequence). V gave up 0 bases and J gave up 5 bases, with 2 bases separating them. DNA of the CDR3: TGTGCCTGGAGTGTAAACAATGAGCAGTTCTTC. As protein: CAWSVNNEQFF. Combining the CDR3 with reference TRBV30 and TRBJ2-1 gives the whole variable domain SQTIHQWPATLVQPVGSPLSLECTVEGTSNPNLYWYRQAAGRGLQLLFYSVGIGQISSEVPQNLSASRPQDRQFILSSKKLLLSDSGFYLCAWSVNNEQFFGPGTRLTVL.

The chain combines TRBV7-4 with TRBJ2-1; a weak D match, TRBD2 (5 bases). V was trimmed by 10 bases and J by 0 bases, leaving 10 bases between them. Germline V CDR1 and CDR2: SGHVT, SQSDAQ. The CDR3 is 13 amino acids. The CDR3 DNA reads as TGTGCCACCCAACGGGACTCCTACAATGAGCAGTTCTTC. This encodes CATQRDSYNEQFF. The whole variable domain, filled in from reference TRBV7-4 and TRBJ2-1, reads GAGVSQSPRYKVAKRGRDVALRCDSISGHVTLYWYRQTLGQGSEVLTYSQSDAQRDKSGRPSGRFSAERPERSVSTLKIQRTEQGDSAVYLCATQRDSYNEQFFGPGTRLTVL.

This chain uses TRBV29-1 with TRBJ1-2, with 8 bases matching TRBD1. The V and J ends lost 3 bases and 8 bases, in that order; junction bases with no gene match: 11. Per germline, CDR1 SQVTM and CDR2 ANQGSEA. CDR3 length: 14 residues. The chain's CDR3 is CSVDRQGATSGYTF. The DNA of the CDR3 is TGCAGCGTTGACCGGCAGGGGGCGACTAGCGGCTACACCTTC. Supplemented by reference TRBV29-1 and TRBJ1-2, the full variable domain reads SAVISQKPSRDICQRGTSLTIQCQVDSQVTMMFWYRQQPGQSLTLIATANQGSEATYESGFVIDKFPISRPNLTFSTLTVSNMSPEDSSIYLCSVDRQGATSGYTFGSGTRLTVV.

This clone came up a few times. This chain's CDR3 is CASSPGGGADNEQFF. CDR3 nucleotide sequence: TGTGCCAGCAGCCCTGGGGGGGGAGCGGACAATGAGCAGTTCTTC. This sequence joins TRBV11-3 and TRBJ2-1; 7 bases line up with TRBD2. V lost 5 bases and J lost 5; bases outside the gene matches: 9. Germline lookup yields CDR1 SGHNT and CDR2 YENEEA. The CDR3 is 15 residues long. The variable domain in full, completed from reference TRBV11-3 and TRBJ2-1, reads EAGVVQSPRYKIIEKKQPVAFWCNPISGHNTLYWYLQNLGQGPELLIRYENEEAVDDSQLPKDRFSAERLKGVDSTLKIQPAELGDSAVYLCASSPGGGADNEQFFGPGTRLTVL.

This clone was observed a handful of times. The genes are TRBV7-6 and TRBJ2-3; TRBD1 is a possible D gene (5 bases). V dropped 7 bases and J dropped 2 bases, with 16 bases sitting between them. The CDR3 is 15 residues long. CDR1 SGHVS and CDR2 FNYEAQ come from the germline V gene. The CDR3 loop is CASKRQRPITDTQYF. As DNA, the CDR3 is TGTGCCAGCAAAAGACAGCGTCCAATCACAGATACGCAGTATTTT.

This chain uses TRBV28 with TRBJ2-7; D call uncertain. Between the trimmed V and J ends, which lost 3 bases and 7 bases, there was a span of 13 bases. This CDR3 is 13 amino acids long. In germline, CDR1 is MDHEN, CDR2 SYDVKM. The CDR3 reads CASSLEFPAEQYF. Written as DNA, the CDR3 is TGTGCCAGCAGTTTGGAGTTCCCGGCGGAGCAGTACTTC.

The chain combines TRBV6-8 with TRBJ2-7; 11 bases map to TRBD2. V was clipped by 6 bases and J by 4 bases; unmatched bases: 11. This CDR3 comprises 16 residues. Germline lookup yields CDR1 MNHGY and CDR2 SAAAGT. The CDR3 DNA follows: TGTGCCAGCAGCAATCTACTAGCGGGAGTCGTTTACGAGCAGTACTTC. It specifies CASSNLLAGVVYEQYF.

J is TRBJ1-2 and V is TRBV9; no clear D gene. The CDR3 loop spans 13 amino acids. The V and J ends lost 3 bases and 5 bases respectively, with 11 bases between them. Germline CDR1 is SGDLS and CDR2 is YYNGEE. The CDR3 is CASSGLIGYGYTF. In nucleotides, the CDR3 is TGTGCCAGCAGCGGCCTTATTGGATATGGCTACACCTTC.

This clone was picked up a small number of times. V usage is TRBV30 and J usage is TRBJ2-7; possibly TRBD1 for D (6 bases). Per germline, CDR1 GTSNPN and CDR2 SVGIG (reference sequence). Trimming cost V 3 bases and J 5 bases, with 8 bases left between them. The CDR3 totals 11 residues. The CDR3 DNA reads TGTGCCTGGAGCCCAGGGGACGAGCAGTACTTC. Residues: CAWSPGDEQYF.

Judged by abundance, this clone is medium-sized. The V call is TRBV6-8, the J call TRBJ2-7; the D gene is possibly TRBD1 (5 bases). The germline CDR1 and CDR2 sequences are MNHGY and SAAAGT. The length of the CDR3 is 13 residues. V was clipped by 5 bases and J by 4 bases, with 12 bases between them. The DNA for the CDR3 is TGTGCCAGCAGTGGTCTTCCAGGGTACGAGCAGTACTTC. The encoded protein is CASSGLPGYEQYF.

The rearrangement uses TRBV28 and TRBJ2-3; possibly TRBD1 for D (6 bases). The CDR3 contains 17 residues. Germline V gene lookup returns CDR1 MDHEN and CDR2 SYDVKM. V lost 5 bases, J lost 0 bases, and 18 bases lay in between. CDR3 sequence: CASSKRDTAASTDTQYF. The CDR3 bases are TGTGCCAGCAGTAAACGGGACACGGCTGCTAGCACAGATACGCAGTATTTT.

V gene TRBV19 combines with J gene TRBJ2-7; D is possibly TRBD1 (6 bases). CDR1 is LNHDA, CDR2 SQIVND, per germline (reference sequence). The CDR3 length is 17 residues. The ends were cut back, 5 bases at V and 2 bases at J, with 22 bases in the middle. The CDR3 region is CASSSPPQGQGTYEQYF. DNA of the CDR3: TGTGCCAGTAGTTCCCCCCCCCAGGGGCAGGGAACCTACGAGCAGTACTTC.

The chain is built from TRBV29-1 and TRBJ2-1; no reliable D call. Trimming pared 4 bases from V and 3 bases from J, leaving 7 bases between. Germline CDR1 reads SQVTM; CDR2 reads ANQGSEA. This CDR3 has 12 residues. CDR3 loop: CSVGYSYNEQFF. The DNA of the CDR3 is TGCAGCGTTGGCTACAGCTACAATGAGCAGTTCTTC.

V and J are TRBV5-1 and TRBJ2-1, with a tentative D call TRBD2 (6 bases). Trimming cost V 3 bases and J 1 base, with 11 bases left between them. The CDR3 contains 15 residues. Germline V lookup: CDR1 SGHRS, CDR2 YFSETQ. This CDR3 is CASSWGDFSYNEQFF. The CDR3 bases are TGCGCCAGCAGCTGGGGGGACTTTTCCTACAATGAGCAGTTCTTC.

In this sample, this clone turned up once. The chain recombines TRBV28 with TRBJ2-1, with D perhaps being TRBD1 or TRBD2 (5 bases each). V was clipped by 2 bases and J by 6 bases, with 20 bases between them. Germline CDR1 reads MDHEN; CDR2 reads SYDVKM. The CDR3 sequence is 17 residues long. CDR3 DNA: TGTGCCAGCAGTTTACCCCCGACTGGGACCTACAGCAATGAGCAGTTCTTC. Translated, it gives CASSLPPTGTYSNEQFF.

This clone turned up a few times. The chain employs TRBV6-7 and TRBJ2-7; D gene uncertain. TRBV6-7 is an open reading frame whose function is uncertain. CDR3 length: 11 amino acids. V gave up 7 bases and J gave up 2 bases, with 6 bases separating them. CDR3 nucleotides: TGTGCCAGCATGTCTACCTACGAGCAGTACTTC. Protein: CASMSTYEQYF.

This sequence joins TRBV25-1 and TRBJ2-3; D is perhaps TRBD2 (7 bases). CDR1 is MGHDK and CDR2 is SYGVNS in the germline V gene. This CDR3 is built from 15 residues. V shed 5 bases and J shed 2 bases, with 14 bases lying between them. The CDR3 nucleotides read TGTGCCAGCAGTCTCGCGGGGGCGATCACAGATACGCAGTATTTT. This encodes CASSLAGAITDTQYF.

This clone was seen only a few times. The chain combines TRBV19 with TRBJ1-3; D remains unclear. The CDR3 loop spans 15 amino acids. CDR1 and CDR2 (germline): LNHDA, SQIVND (reference sequence). Trimming stripped 3 bases from V and 0 bases from J, with 9 bases between. The CDR3 is CASSISESSGNTIYF. DNA of the CDR3: TGTGCCAGTAGTATTTCGGAGAGCTCTGGAAACACCATATATTTT.